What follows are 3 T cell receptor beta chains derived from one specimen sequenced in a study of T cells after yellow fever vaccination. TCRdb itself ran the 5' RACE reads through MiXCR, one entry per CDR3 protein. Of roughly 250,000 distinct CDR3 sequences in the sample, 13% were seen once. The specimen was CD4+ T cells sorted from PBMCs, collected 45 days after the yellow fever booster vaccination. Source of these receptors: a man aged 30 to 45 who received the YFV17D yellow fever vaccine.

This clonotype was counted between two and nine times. The CDR3 reads CASSPLTSGRARYEQYF. The CDR3 DNA follows: TGTGCCAGCAGTCCCCTAACTAGCGGGAGGGCCAGGTACGAGCAGTACTTC. This chain links TRBV6-1 with TRBJ2-7, with 13 positions matching TRBD2. J gave up 4 bases and V 5 bases, and 11 bases lay outside the gene matches. This CDR3 spans 17 amino acids. Germline V lookup: CDR1 MNHNS, CDR2 SASEGT.

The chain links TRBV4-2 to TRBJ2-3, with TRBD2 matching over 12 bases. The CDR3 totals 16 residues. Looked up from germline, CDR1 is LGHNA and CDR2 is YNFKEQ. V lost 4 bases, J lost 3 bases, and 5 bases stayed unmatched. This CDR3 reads CASSPTLAGGTDTQYF. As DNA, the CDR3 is TGTGCCAGCAGCCCAACACTAGCGGGAGGTACAGATACGCAGTATTTT.

The CDR3 bases are TGCAGTGCCCCACTCCTACTAGCGGGAGGGGCGGCGTACGAGCAGTACTTC. Translating it yields CSAPLLLAGGAAYEQYF. The rearrangement links TRBV20-1 to TRBJ2-7; TRBD2 agrees at 13 bases. This CDR3 is 17 amino acids long. Germline V lookup: CDR1 DFQATT, CDR2 SNEGSKA (reference sequence). Unmatched junction bases numbered 15, after V lost 6 bases and J lost 4 bases.